This T cell receptor beta chain was sequenced during a study of blood T cell repertoires in COVID-19. For the study at large: Donors in the United States, Italy and Spain gave samples during acute or convalescent COVID-19.

Germline V gene data show CDR1 as MDHEN and CDR2 as SYDVKM. The CDR3 runs 12 residues. V was cut by 5 bases and J by 6 bases, with 5 bases left in between. The assay was immunoSEQ multiplex PCR, and TCRdb's table has in-frame clones only and misses some. The table has about 160,000 clones, roughly 93% seen once. The sequencing input was peripheral blood. The rearrangement uses TRBV28 and TRBJ1-6; D unresolved. The TCR comes from a woman aged 50 to 60 with acute or convalescent COVID-19. The CDR3 reads CASSSGNSPLHF. CDR3 DNA sequence: TGTGCCAGCAGTAGCGGTAATTCACCCCTCCACTTT.